This T cell receptor (beta chain) comes out of a study of a mutant IDH1 vaccine in newly diagnosed glioma. V dropped 5 bases and J dropped 2; count of bases not matched to a gene: 6. The CDR3 runs 16 residues. Germline V lookup: CDR1 SGHVS, CDR2 FQNEAQ. The table came from immunoSEQ multiplex PCR; TCRdb's copy has only in-frame clones and leaves some out. This table has roughly 40,000 clones, more than 85% appearing once. Time point indicated: week 5, during vaccination. A single vaccine dose contained 300 ug of mutant IDH1 20-mer peptide, and topical imiquimod was used with it. With respect to this clone: Its antigen remains unknown.

The TCR sequence derives from a man aged 50-60 years with glioma. The source was PBMCs, collected from a glioma patient whose treatment included an IDH1 peptide vaccine. This chain uses TRBV7-8 with TRBJ2-3; 11 bases fit TRBD2. The CDR3: CASSDGTSGSTDTQYF. CDR3 bases: TGTGCCAGCAGCGACGGGACTAGCGGTTCCACAGATACGCAGTATTTT.